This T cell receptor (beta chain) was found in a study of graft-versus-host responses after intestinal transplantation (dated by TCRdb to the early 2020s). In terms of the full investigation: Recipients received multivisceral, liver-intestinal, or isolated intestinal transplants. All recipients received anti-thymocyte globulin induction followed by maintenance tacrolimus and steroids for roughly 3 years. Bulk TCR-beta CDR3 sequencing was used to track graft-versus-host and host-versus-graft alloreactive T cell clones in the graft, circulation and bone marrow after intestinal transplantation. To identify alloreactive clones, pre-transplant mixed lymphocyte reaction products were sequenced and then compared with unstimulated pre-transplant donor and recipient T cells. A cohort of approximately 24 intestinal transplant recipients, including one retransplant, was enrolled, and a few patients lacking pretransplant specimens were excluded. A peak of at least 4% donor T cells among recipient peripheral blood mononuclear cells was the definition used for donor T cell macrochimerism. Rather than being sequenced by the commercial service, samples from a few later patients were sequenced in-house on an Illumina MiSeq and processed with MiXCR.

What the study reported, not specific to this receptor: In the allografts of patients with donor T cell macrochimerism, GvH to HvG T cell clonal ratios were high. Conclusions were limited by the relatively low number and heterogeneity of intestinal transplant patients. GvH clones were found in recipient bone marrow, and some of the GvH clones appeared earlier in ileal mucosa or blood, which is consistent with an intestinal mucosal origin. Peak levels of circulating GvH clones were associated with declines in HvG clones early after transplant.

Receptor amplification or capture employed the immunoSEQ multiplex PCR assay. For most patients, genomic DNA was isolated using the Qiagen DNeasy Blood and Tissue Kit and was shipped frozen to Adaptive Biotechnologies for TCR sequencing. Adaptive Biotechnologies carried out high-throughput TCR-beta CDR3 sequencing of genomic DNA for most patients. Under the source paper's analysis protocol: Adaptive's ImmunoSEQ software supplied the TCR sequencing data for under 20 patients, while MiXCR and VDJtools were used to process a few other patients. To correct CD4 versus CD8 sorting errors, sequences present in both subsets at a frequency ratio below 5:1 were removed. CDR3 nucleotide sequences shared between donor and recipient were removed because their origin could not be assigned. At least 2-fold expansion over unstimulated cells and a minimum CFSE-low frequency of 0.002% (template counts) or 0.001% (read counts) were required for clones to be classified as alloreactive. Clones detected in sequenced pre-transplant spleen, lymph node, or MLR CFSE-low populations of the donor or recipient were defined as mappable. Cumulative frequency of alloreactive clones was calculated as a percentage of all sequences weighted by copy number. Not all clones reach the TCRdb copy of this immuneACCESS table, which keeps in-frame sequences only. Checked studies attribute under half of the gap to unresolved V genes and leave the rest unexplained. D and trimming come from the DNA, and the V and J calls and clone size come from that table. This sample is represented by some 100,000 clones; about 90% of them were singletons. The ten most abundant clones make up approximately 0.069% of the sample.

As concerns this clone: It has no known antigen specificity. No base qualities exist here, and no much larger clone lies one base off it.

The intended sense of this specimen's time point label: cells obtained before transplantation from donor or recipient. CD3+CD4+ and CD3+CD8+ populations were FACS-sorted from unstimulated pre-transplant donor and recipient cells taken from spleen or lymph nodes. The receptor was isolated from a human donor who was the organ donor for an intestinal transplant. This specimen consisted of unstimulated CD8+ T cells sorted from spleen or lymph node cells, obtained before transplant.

CDR3 protein: CASSQVFGEQYF. The DNA reads as follows: TGTGCCAGCAGCCAAGTCTTCGGTGAGCAGTACTTC. The chain uses TRBV4-2 and TRBJ2-7; the D gene assignment is ambiguous. V is reduced by 1 base and J by 7 bases, leaving a spacing of 8 bases between them. The CDR3 contains 12 residues, cysteine and phenylalanine counted. The read is trimmed to its CDR3 DNA, 36 bases read in frame from base 1. Taken from the germline V gene, the CDR1 and CDR2 loops are LGHNA and YNFKEQ.